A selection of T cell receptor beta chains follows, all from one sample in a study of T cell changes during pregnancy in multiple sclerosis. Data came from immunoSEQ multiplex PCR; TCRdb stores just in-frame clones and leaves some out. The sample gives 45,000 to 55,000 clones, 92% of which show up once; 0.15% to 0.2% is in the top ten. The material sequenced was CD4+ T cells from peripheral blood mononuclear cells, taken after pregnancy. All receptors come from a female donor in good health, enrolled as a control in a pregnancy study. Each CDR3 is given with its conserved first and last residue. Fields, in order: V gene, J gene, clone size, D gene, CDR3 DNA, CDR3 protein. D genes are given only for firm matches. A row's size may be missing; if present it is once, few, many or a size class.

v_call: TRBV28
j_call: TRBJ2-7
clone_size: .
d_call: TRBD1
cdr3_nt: TGTGCCAGCAGTGGACAGGGTGGTTCCTACGAGCAGTACTTC
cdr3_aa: CASSGQGGSYEQYF

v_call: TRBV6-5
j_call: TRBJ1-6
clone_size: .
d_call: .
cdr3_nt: TGTGCCAGCAGTTACCGGTCCACCTATAATTCACCCCTCCACTTT
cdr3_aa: CASSYRSTYNSPLHF

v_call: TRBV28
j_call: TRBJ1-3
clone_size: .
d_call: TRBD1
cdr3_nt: TGTGCCAGCAGTTTAAGAGGGGGCGGCTCTGGAAACACCATATATTTT
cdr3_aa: CASSLRGGGSGNTIYF

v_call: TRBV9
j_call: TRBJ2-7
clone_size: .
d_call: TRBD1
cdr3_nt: TGTGCCAGCAGCCCCCGTCTAGGGGGCGGTGCGAAAGAGCAGTACTTC
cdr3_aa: CASSPRLGGGAKEQYF

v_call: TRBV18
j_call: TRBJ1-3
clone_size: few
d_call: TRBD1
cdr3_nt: TGTGCCAGCTCACCACGGGGGGACAGCTCTGGAAACACCATATATTTT
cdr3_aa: CASSPRGDSSGNTIYF

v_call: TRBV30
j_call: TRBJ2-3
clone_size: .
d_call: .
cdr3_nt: TGTGCCTGGAGTGTAACACACAGCTCCACAGATACGCAGTATTTT
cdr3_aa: CAWSVTHSSTDTQYF

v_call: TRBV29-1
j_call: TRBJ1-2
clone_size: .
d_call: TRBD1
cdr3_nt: TGCAGCGTTAGGGACAGCGCTAACTATGGCTACACCTTC
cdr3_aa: CSVRDSANYGYTF

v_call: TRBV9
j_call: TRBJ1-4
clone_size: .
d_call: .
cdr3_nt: TGTGCCAGCAGCGTTATAGTCAGGACAGTTACTTCAACTAATGAAAAACTGTTTTTT
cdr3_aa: CASSVIVRTVTSTNEKLFF

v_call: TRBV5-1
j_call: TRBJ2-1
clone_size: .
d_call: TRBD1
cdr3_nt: TGCGCCAGCAGCTATGGAAATAGACAGGGATACAATGAGCAGTTCTTC
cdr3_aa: CASSYGNRQGYNEQFF

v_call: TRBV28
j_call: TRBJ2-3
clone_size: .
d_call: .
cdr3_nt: TGTGCCTCTGACGCAGGGCTCCGAGATACGCAGTATTTT
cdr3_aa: CASDAGLRDTQYF

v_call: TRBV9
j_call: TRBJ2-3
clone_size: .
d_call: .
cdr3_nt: TGTGCCAGCAGCGTAGACAGGGTCCATACGCAGTATTTT
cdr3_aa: CASSVDRVHTQYF

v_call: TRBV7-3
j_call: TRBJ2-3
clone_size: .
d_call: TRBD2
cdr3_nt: TGTGCCAGCAGCCGAACTAGCGGGGGATCGACTAGCACAGATACGCAGTATTTT
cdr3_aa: CASSRTSGGSTSTDTQYF

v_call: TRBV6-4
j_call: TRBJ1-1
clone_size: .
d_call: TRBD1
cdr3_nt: TGTGCCAGCAGGGCGGACAGGTTGAACACTGAAGCTTTCTTT
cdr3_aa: CASRADRLNTEAFF

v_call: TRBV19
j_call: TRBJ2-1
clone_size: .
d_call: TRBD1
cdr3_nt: TGTGCCAGTAGGGGAGGGAAGGGGACAGGGTCCTACAATGAGCAGTTCTTC
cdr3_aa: CASRGGKGTGSYNEQFF

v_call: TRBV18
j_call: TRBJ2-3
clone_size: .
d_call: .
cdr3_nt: TGTGCCAGCTCACCACCGGCAGGCCTTAGCACAGATACGCAGTATTTT
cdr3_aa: CASSPPAGLSTDTQYF

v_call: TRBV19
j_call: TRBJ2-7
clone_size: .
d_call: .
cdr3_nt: TGTGCCAGTAGTAGGGACACTGGCCCCTACGAGCAGTACTTC
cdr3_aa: CASSRDTGPYEQYF

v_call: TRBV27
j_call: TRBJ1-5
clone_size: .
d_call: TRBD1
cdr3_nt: TGTGCCAGCAGTTCATACTCCGGACAGGCTAATCAGCCCCAGCATTTT
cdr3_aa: CASSSYSGQANQPQHF

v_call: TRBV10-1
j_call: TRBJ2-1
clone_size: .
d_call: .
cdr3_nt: TGCGCCAGCAGCGGGGGGCAGCAATCCTACAATGAGCAGTTCTTC
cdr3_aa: CASSGGQQSYNEQFF

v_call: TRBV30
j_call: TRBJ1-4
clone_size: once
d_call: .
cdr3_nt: TGTGCCTGGAGTGTACGGGAAAAACTGTTTTTT
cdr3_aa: CAWSVREKLFF

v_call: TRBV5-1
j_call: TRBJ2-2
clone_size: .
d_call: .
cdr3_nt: TGCGCCAGCAGCTTGGTTTCAGGGGTGAACACCGGGGAGCTGTTTTTT
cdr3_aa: CASSLVSGVNTGELFF

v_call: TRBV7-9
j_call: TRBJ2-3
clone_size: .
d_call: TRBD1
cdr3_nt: TGTGCCAGCAGTTTTACAGGGGATTCCCCTCATACGCAGTATTTT
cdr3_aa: CASSFTGDSPHTQYF

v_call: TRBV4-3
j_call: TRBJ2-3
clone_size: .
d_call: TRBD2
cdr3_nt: TGCGCCAGCAGCAGCGGGGGAACAGATACGCAGTATTTT
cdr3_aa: CASSSGGTDTQYF

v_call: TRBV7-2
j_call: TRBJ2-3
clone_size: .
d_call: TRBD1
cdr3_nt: TGTGCCAGCAGCCGCCGGGACAGGGCGACAGATACGCAGTATTTT
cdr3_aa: CASSRRDRATDTQYF

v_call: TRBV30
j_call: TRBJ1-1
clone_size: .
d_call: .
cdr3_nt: TGTGCCTGGAGTGTACAGGCCAACACTGAAGCTTTCTTT
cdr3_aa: CAWSVQANTEAFF

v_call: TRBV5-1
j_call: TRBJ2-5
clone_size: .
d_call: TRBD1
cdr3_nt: TGCGCCAGCAGAGGGACAGGGGGCCAGACCCAGTACTTC
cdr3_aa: CASRGTGGQTQYF

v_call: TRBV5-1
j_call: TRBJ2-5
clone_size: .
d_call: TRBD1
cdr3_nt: TGCGCCAGCAAAGACAGGGGGCAAGAGACCCAGTACTTC
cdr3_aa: CASKDRGQETQYF

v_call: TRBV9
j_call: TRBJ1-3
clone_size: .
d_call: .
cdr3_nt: TGTGCCAGCAGCGCGGACAGCCGACTCTCTGGAAACACCATATATTTT
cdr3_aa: CASSADSRLSGNTIYF

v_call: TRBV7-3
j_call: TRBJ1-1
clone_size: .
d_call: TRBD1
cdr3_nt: TGTGCCAGCAGGCGGGACAGGAACACTGAAGCTTTCTTT
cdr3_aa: CASRRDRNTEAFF

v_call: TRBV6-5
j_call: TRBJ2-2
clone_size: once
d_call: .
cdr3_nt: TGTGCCAGCAGTTATTCCCACAGGGTTACCGGGGAGCTGTTTTTT
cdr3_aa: CASSYSHRVTGELFF

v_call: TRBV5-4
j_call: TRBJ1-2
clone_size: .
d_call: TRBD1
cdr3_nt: TGTGCCAGCAGCTTAGGGGGCGGTTATGGCTACACCTTC
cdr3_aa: CASSLGGGYGYTF

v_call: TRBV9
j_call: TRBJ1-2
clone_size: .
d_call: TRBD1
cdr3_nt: TGTGCCAGCAGCTCAGGACAGGGAGCCTATGGCTACACCTTC
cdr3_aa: CASSSGQGAYGYTF

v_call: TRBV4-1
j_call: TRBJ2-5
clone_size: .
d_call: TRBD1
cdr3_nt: TGCGCCAGCAGCCCCCGGGACAGGGGGAGAGAGACCCAGTACTTC
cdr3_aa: CASSPRDRGRETQYF

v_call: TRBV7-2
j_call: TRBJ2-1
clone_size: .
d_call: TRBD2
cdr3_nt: TGTGCCAGCAGCGCCGGGGTTAGCGGGGGGGCCGCGAATGAGCAGTTCTTC
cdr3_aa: CASSAGVSGGAANEQFF

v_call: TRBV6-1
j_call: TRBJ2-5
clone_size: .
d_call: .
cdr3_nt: TGTGCCAGCAGGCCGACACGGGAGCAAGAGACCCAGTACTTC
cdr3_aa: CASRPTREQETQYF

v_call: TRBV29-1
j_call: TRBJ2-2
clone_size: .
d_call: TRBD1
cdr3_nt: TGCAGCGCGACGGGCGGGGGGACAGGGGGCGCCGGGGAGCTGTTTTTT
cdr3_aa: CSATGGGTGGAGELFF

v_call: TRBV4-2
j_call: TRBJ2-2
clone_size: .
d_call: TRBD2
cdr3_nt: TGTGCCAGCAGCCCCCGACTAGCTTGGGGTACGAACACCGGGGAGCTGTTTTTT
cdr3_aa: CASSPRLAWGTNTGELFF

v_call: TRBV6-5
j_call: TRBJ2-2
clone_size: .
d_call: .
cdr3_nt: TGTGCCAGCAGTTACCGAGCAGGGATGGCCGGGGAGCTGTTTTTT
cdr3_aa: CASSYRAGMAGELFF

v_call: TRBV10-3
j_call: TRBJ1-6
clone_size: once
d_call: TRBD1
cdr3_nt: TGTGCCATCAGTGAGACAACAGGGGTAGGGAATTCACCCCTCCACTTT
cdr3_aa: CAISETTGVGNSPLHF

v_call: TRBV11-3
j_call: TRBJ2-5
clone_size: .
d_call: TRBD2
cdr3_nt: TGTGCCAGCAGCCGGGGACTAGCTCCCTTGGAGACCCAGTACTTC
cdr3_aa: CASSRGLAPLETQYF

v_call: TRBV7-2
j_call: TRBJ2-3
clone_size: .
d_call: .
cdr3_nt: TGTGCCAGCAGCTTAAACTTTAGAACCACAGATACGCAGTATTTT
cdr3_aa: CASSLNFRTTDTQYF

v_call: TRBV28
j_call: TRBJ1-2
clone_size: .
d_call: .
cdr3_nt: TGTGCCAGCCTGGGCGTCGGATCTCCTCCGCTGGGCTACACCTTC
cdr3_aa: CASLGVGSPPLGYTF

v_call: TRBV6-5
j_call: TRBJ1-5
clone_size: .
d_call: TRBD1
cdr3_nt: TGTGCCAGCAGACTTACAGGGGCCAATCAGCCCCAGCATTTT
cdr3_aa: CASRLTGANQPQHF

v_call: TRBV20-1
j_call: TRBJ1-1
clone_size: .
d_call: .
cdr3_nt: TGCAGTGTTAGACGAGTTACTGAAGCTTTCTTT
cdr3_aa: CSVRRVTEAFF

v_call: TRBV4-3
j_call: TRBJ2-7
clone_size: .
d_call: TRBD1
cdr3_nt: TGCGCCAGCAGCCAAGCCGGGGGAGGGACAGGGGAGACCTACGAGCAGTACTTC
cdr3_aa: CASSQAGGGTGETYEQYF

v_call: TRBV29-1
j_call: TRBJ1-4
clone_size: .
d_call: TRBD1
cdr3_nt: TGCGGCGTTCCGGGACAGGGGGAAAAACTGTTTTTT
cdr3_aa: CGVPGQGEKLFF

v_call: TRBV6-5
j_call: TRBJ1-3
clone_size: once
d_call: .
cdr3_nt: TGTGCCAGCAGCCGCGACAGTCACTCTGGAAACACCATATATTTT
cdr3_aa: CASSRDSHSGNTIYF